A single sample is the source of the 28 T cell receptor beta chains below, sequenced in a study of blood T cell repertoires in COVID-19. Measured with immunoSEQ multiplex PCR; TCRdb has only the in-frame clones, and not every one. There are fewer than 500,000 clones in the sample; about nine tenths occur only once, and around 0.64% lies in the top ten. Sequenced: PBMCs or T cells enriched from blood (not recorded which). These receptors all stem from a woman aged 18-29 years who had recovered from COVID-19.

This sequence joins TRBV5-1 and TRBJ1-1; D is possibly TRBD1 (5 bases). Germline assignment: CDR1 SGHRS and CDR2 YFSETQ. Trimming shortened V by 2 bases and J by 2 bases, and 13 bases separated the two germline ends. The CDR3 has 15 amino acids. The CDR3 spells CASSLYQGFNTEAFF. DNA for the CDR3: TGCGCCAGCAGCTTATATCAGGGATTCAACACTGAAGCTTTCTTT.

V gene TRBV30 combines with J gene TRBJ1-6; D uncertain. CDR1 and CDR2 (germline): GTSNPN, SVGIG (reference sequence). V lost 1 base and J lost 0, with 10 bases in between. This CDR3 has 16 residues. In nucleotides, the CDR3 is TGTGCCTGGAGTGGGTGGTACGGCTCCTATAATTCACCCCTCCACTTT. As protein: CAWSGWYGSYNSPLHF. Combining the CDR3 with reference TRBV30 and TRBJ1-6 gives the whole variable domain SQTIHQWPATLVQPVGSPLSLECTVEGTSNPNLYWYRQAAGRGLQLLFYSVGIGQISSEVPQNLSASRPQDRQFILSSKKLLLSDSGFYLCAWSGWYGSYNSPLHFGNGTRLTVT.

V usage is TRBV30 and J usage is TRBJ2-3; perhaps TRBD2 as D (5 bases). V lost 1 base to trimming and J lost 0 bases, with 14 bases between them. The CDR3 consists of 16 residues. Germline V gene sequence: CDR1 GTSNPN, CDR2 SVGIG (reference sequence). CDR3: CAWSDRSAASTDTQYF. The CDR3, as DNA: TGTGCCTGGAGTGATCGTAGCGCTGCTAGCACAGATACGCAGTATTTT.

The count of this clone is one. This chain links TRBV5-1 with TRBJ2-7; D call uncertain. The CDR3 runs 14 residues. Germline loops: CDR1 SGHRS, CDR2 YFSETQ. Trimming removed 4 bases from V and 2 bases from J, with 13 bases in between. CDR3 loop: CASSPRGDPYEQYF. The CDR3, as DNA: TGCGCCAGCAGCCCCCGAGGTGACCCCTACGAGCAGTACTTC.

This clone was seen only a few times. The chain joins TRBV4-1 to TRBJ1-5, with 8 bases lining up with TRBD1. This CDR3 is 13 amino acids long. Germline V gene lookup returns CDR1 MGHRA and CDR2 YSYEKL. Unmatched junction bases numbered 7, after V lost 4 bases and J lost 11 bases. The CDR3 DNA sequence: TGCGCCAGCAGCCCAGGACAGGGCGAAACCCAGCATTTT. This codes for CASSPGQGETQHF.

The V call is TRBV30, the J call TRBJ2-3; TRBD2 matches at 9 bases. V gave up 4 bases and J gave up 4 bases; unmatched junction bases: 9. In germline, CDR1 is GTSNPN, CDR2 SVGIG (reference sequence). This CDR3 is 15 amino acids long. DNA of the CDR3: TGTGCCTGGACCCAAGGGACTAGCAACGCAGATACGCAGTATTTT. Its protein product is CAWTQGTSNADTQYF.

This sequence joins TRBV5-1 and TRBJ2-2, with D possibly being TRBD1 (5 bases). CDR1 and CDR2 (germline): SGHRS, YFSETQ. V was trimmed by 1 base and J by 1 base, leaving 5 bases between them. The CDR3 length is 14 residues. The CDR3 loop reads CASSLQGNTGELFF. The CDR3 region has the DNA TGCGCCAGCAGCTTGCAGGGGAACACCGGGGAGCTGTTTTTT. The variable domain in full, completed from reference TRBV5-1 and TRBJ2-2, reads KAGVTQTPRYLIKTRGQQVTLSCSPISGHRSVSWYQQTPGQGLQFLFEYFSETQRNKGNFPGRFSGRQFSNSRSEMNVSTLELGDSALYLCASSLQGNTGELFFGEGSRLTVL.

This chain uses TRBV5-6 with TRBJ2-5; D perhaps matches TRBD2 (5 bases). Per the germline V gene, CDR1 is SGHDT and CDR2 is YYEEEE. The V and J ends lost 0 bases and 5 bases respectively, with 11 bases between them. The CDR3 consists of 14 residues. The CDR3 sequence is CASSLGTSRETQYF. The CDR3 DNA reads as TGTGCCAGCAGCTTGGGAACTAGTAGGGAGACCCAGTACTTC.

The chain is built from TRBV2 and TRBJ1-2, with TRBD1 identical over 8 bases. V shed 5 bases, J shed 6 bases, and the junction held 8 bases outside the gene matches. The CDR3 length is 14 residues. The germline gives CDR1 SNHLY, CDR2 FYNNEI. The CDR3 DNA sequence: TGTGCCAGCAGTAGGACAGGGTTCGTGGATGGCTACACCTTC. Translating it yields CASSRTGFVDGYTF.

The chain's CDR3 is CASSPRDRTTDTQYF. CDR3 nucleotide sequence: TGTGCCAGCAGTCCCAGGGACAGGACCACAGATACGCAGTATTTT. The J gene is TRBJ2-3, the V gene TRBV2; the match to TRBD1 covers 8 bases. V shed 5 bases, J shed 2 bases, and the junction held 6 bases outside the gene matches. The CDR3 sequence is 15 residues long. The germline V gene encodes CDR1 SNHLY and CDR2 FYNNEI.

Here the CDR3 DNA reads TGTGCCACCAGCAGACCCCCGACAGGGGTGGGAAACACCATATATTTT. Translated: CATSRPPTGVGNTIYF. The rearrangement links TRBV15 to TRBJ1-3; 8 bases fit TRBD1. Germline CDR1 is LNHNV and CDR2 is YYDKDF (reference sequence). The J segment lost 4 bases and the V segment lost 2 bases, leaving 7 bases of the junction unmatched. The CDR3 length is 16 residues.

This sequence joins TRBV11-2 and TRBJ2-4, with 12 bases lining up with TRBD2. The junction had 5 bases not matched to a gene; V was cut back by 1 base and J by 10 bases. The CDR3 has 15 amino acids. CDR1 and CDR2 from the germline V gene are SGHAT and FQNNGV. The CDR3 nucleotides read TGTGCCAGCAGCTTAGGGACTGGACTAGCGGGGATTCAGTACTTC. Translated, it gives CASSLGTGLAGIQYF.

The chain uses TRBV19 and TRBJ1-2; no firm D call. With 6 bases removed from V and 0 bases from J, the gap between germline ends came to 11 bases. Germline V gene data show CDR1 as LNHDA and CDR2 as SQIVND (reference sequence). CDR3 length: 14 residues. The CDR3 nucleotides read TGTGCCAGTAGGGGCCTACAGACTAACTATGGCTACACCTTC. This codes for CASRGLQTNYGYTF. Drawing the rest from reference TRBV19 and TRBJ1-2, the complete variable domain is DGGITQSPKYLFRKEGQNVTLSCEQNLNHDAMYWYRQDPGQGLRLIYYSQIVNDFQKGDIAEGYSVSREKKESFPLTVTSAQKNPTAFYLCASRGLQTNYGYTFGSGTRLTVV.

The chain recombines TRBV5-3 with TRBJ1-6, with TRBD1 matching 8 bases. TRBV5-3 is an open reading frame, and its role is uncertain. The CDR3 covers 14 residues. V lost 4 bases and J lost 9; bases outside the gene matches: 6. The CDR3 reads CARSAITGGSPLHF. The CDR3 DNA reads as TGTGCCAGAAGCGCTATAACAGGGGGTTCACCCCTCCACTTT.

The chain recombines TRBV3-1 (or the pseudogene TRBV3-2) with TRBJ2-2, with 7 bases fitting TRBD2. Unmatched junction bases numbered 8, after V lost 3 bases and J lost 7 bases. Germline V gives CDR1 LGHDT, CDR2 YNNKEL (reference sequence). The CDR3 is 15 amino acids. The CDR3 spells CASSQRGNRDGELFF. CDR3 nucleotides: TGTGCCAGCAGCCAGCGGGGGAACAGAGACGGGGAGCTGTTTTTT.

The chain recombines TRBV29-1 with TRBJ1-1; 7 nucleotides match TRBD1. The CDR3 totals 13 residues. Losses at the gene ends were 4 bases for V and 1 base for J; bases not matched to a gene: 3. Germline V gene sequence: CDR1 SQVTM, CDR2 ANQGSEA. The DNA of the CDR3 is TGCAGCGTTGTAGAGGGGGCGAACACTGAAGCTTTCTTT. It encodes CSVVEGANTEAFF. The variable domain in full, with the rest retrieved from reference TRBV29-1 and TRBJ1-1, is SAVISQKPSRDICQRGTSLTIQCQVDSQVTMMFWYRQQPGQSLTLIATANQGSEATYESGFVIDKFPISRPNLTFSTLTVSNMSPEDSSIYLCSVVEGANTEAFFGQGTRLTVV.

The CDR3 reads CASSLGAGGQIGELFF. CDR3 in DNA: TGTGCCAGCAGCTTGGGAGCGGGGGGGCAGATCGGGGAGCTGTTTTTT. The V gene is TRBV5-4, the J gene TRBJ2-2; 10 bases align to TRBD2. The CDR3 has 16 amino acids. Germline-derived CDR1 and CDR2 are SGHNT and YYREEE (reference sequence). Unmatched junction bases numbered 6, after V lost 0 bases and J lost 7 bases.

The J gene is TRBJ1-1, the V gene TRBV9; maybe TRBD1 (5 bases). CDR3 size: 14 residues. In germline, CDR1 is SGDLS, CDR2 YYNGEE. V was trimmed by 6 bases and J by 1 base, leaving 13 bases between them. In DNA, the CDR3 is TGTGCCAGCACATTACAGGCGACGAACACTGAAGCTTTCTTT. Its protein is CASTLQATNTEAFF.

This clone turned up a few times. The CDR3 protein is CSASKFAAGLVNQPQHF. CDR3 in DNA: TGCAGTGCTAGTAAGTTTGCGGCAGGGCTTGTGAATCAGCCCCAGCATTTT. The V and J genes are TRBV20-1 and TRBJ1-5, with D perhaps matching TRBD1 (5 bases). This CDR3 comprises 17 residues. Deletions cut 3 bases from V and 4 bases from J, with 22 bases between. CDR1 is DFQATT, CDR2 SNEGSKA, per germline (reference sequence).

V and J are TRBV7-9 and TRBJ1-2; 10 bases align to TRBD1. Germline assignment: CDR1 SEHNR and CDR2 FQNEAQ (reference sequence). The CDR3 contains 16 residues. The V gene end was trimmed by 6 bases and the J gene end by 8 bases; junction bases not matched to a gene: 15. The CDR3 region has the DNA TGTGCCAGCAGTTTCCGAAATACCGGACAGGGGGAAGGCTACACCTTC. This encodes CASSFRNTGQGEGYTF. Drawing the rest from reference TRBV7-9 and TRBJ1-2, the complete variable domain is DTGVSQNPRHKITKRGQNVTFRCDPISEHNRLYWYRQTLGQGPEFLTYFQNEAQLEKSRLLSDRFSAERPKGSFSTLEIQRTEQGDSAMYLCASSFRNTGQGEGYTFGSGTRLTVV.

The V call is TRBV6-6, the J call TRBJ2-5; TRBD1 agrees at 8 bases. This CDR3 is built from 15 residues. In germline, CDR1 is MNHNY, CDR2 SVGAGI (reference sequence). J lost 1 base, V lost 5 bases, and 6 bases had no gene match. As DNA, the CDR3 is TGTGCCAGCAGTCCTCCGGACAGGGCCCAAGAGACCCAGTACTTC. Amino acids: CASSPPDRAQETQYF.

The chain employs TRBV9 and TRBJ1-1; D gene unclear. V was clipped by 3 bases and J by 3 bases, with 12 bases between them. CDR1 is SGDLS, CDR2 YYNGEE, per germline. This CDR3 is 14 amino acids long. This chain's CDR3 is CASSGSEAYTEAFF. Here the CDR3 DNA reads TGTGCCAGCAGCGGATCGGAAGCGTACACTGAAGCTTTCTTT.

The chain employs TRBV6-5 and TRBJ1-3; TRBD1 aligns across 9 bases. The CDR3 loop spans 16 amino acids. V lost 8 bases and J lost 4; bases outside the gene matches: 12. Germline V CDR1 and CDR2: MNHEY, SVGAGI. The CDR3 reads CASRSMGQGDGNTIYF. In DNA, the CDR3 is TGTGCCAGCCGTTCAATGGGACAGGGAGACGGAAACACCATATATTTT.

J is TRBJ2-5 and V is TRBV29-1; 9 bases are a match to TRBD1. V lost 6 bases and J lost 4; bases outside the gene matches: 12. Germline CDR1 SQVTM, CDR2 ANQGSEA. The CDR3 consists of 15 residues. CDR3 protein: CSVDRTGASGETQYF. DNA of the CDR3: TGCAGCGTGGACCGGACAGGGGCCTCAGGAGAGACCCAGTACTTC.

This chain uses TRBV6-5 with TRBJ2-5, with 10 bases that match TRBD2. This CDR3 spans 14 amino acids. V trimming: 6 bases; J trimming: 1 base; junction bases outside the gene matches: 2. Germline-derived CDR1 and CDR2 are MNHEY and SVGAGI. This CDR3 is CASRGLAVQETQYF. For the CDR3, the DNA is TGTGCCAGCAGAGGACTAGCGGTCCAAGAGACCCAGTACTTC.

Written as DNA, the CDR3 is TGTGCCAGTAGTATCAGGGGGCAGGATGAAAAACTGTTTTTT. Encoded protein: CASSIRGQDEKLFF. V and J are TRBV19 and TRBJ1-4; TRBD1 matches at 8 bases. The CDR3 runs to 14 residues. The V gene's germline CDR1 is LNHDA and CDR2 SQIVND (reference sequence). V shed 3 bases, J shed 6 bases, and the junction held 3 bases outside the gene matches.

The chain's CDR3 is CASSQDVYGGQETQYF. In DNA form, the CDR3 reads TGCGCCAGCAGCCAAGATGTCTATGGAGGGCAAGAGACCCAGTACTTC. The rearrangement uses TRBV4-1 and TRBJ2-5, with D perhaps TRBD2 (6 bases). Trimming stripped 0 bases from V and 2 bases from J, with 13 bases between. This CDR3 region has 16 residues. In germline, CDR1 is MGHRA, CDR2 YSYEKL.

The chain is built from TRBV25-1 and TRBJ2-3, with D unresolved. CDR3 length: 13 amino acids. The V end lost 2 bases, the J end lost 6 bases, and 9 bases lay between the germline ends. Germline-derived CDR1 and CDR2 are MGHDK and SYGVNS. The CDR3 reads CASSEPVRDTQYF. CDR3 in DNA: TGTGCCAGCAGTGAACCGGTCAGGGATACGCAGTATTTT.